This T cell receptor (beta chain) originates from a study of regulatory T cells in long-lasting Graves disease. Time point meaning: persistent/refractory GD, antithyroid drugs over 5 years with positive TRAb. Preparation of the TCR library used RNA extracted from PBMCs. Whole-study results and caveats: Thyroid tissue was not studied; only peripheral blood was. The study found persistent patients shared more public clonotypes (2,741) than new patients (nearly 1,000).

Relying on iRepertoire HTBI primers and Arm-PCR of CDR3 regions, the team built TCR beta libraries. TCRdb passed the multiplex PCR reads through MiXCR, listing each CDR3 protein once. Of 250,000 to 300,000 distinct CDR3 sequences detected, 20% to 25% appear once; the ten largest clones hold roughly three fifths. Details on this clonotype: Its antigen is as yet unknown.

In germline, CDR1 is SGHAT, CDR2 FQDESV (reference sequence). V was trimmed by 3 bases and J by 10 bases, leaving 16 bases between them. The CDR3 has 15 amino acids. Sequenced material: peripheral blood mononuclear cells (PBMCs), taken when the disease was refractory, from a patient treated with antithyroid drugs. The rearrangement links TRBV11-1 to TRBJ1-6, with D unresolved. This TCR derives from a female donor with Graves disease. The DNA of the CDR3 is TGTGCCAGCAGCTTTAACGGTGCGGGTGGCTCACCCCTCCACTTT. The encoded protein is CASSFNGAGGSPLHF.